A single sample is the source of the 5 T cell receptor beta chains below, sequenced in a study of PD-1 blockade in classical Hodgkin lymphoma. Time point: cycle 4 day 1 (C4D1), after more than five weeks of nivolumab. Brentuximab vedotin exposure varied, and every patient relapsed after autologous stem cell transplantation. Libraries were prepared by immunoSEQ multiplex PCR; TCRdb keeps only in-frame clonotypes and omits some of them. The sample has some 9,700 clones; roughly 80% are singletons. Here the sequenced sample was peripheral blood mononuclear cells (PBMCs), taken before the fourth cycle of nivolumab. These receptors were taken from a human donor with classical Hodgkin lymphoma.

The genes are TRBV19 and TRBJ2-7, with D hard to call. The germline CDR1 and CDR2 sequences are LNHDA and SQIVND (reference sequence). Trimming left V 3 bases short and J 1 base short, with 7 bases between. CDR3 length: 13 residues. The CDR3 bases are TGTGCCAGTAGTATTGCAGCTTCCTACGAGCAGTACTTC. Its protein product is CASSIAASYEQYF. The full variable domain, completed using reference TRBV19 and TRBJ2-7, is DGGITQSPKYLFRKEGQNVTLSCEQNLNHDAMYWYRQDPGQGLRLIYYSQIVNDFQKGDIAEGYSVSREKKESFPLTVTSAQKNPTAFYLCASSIAASYEQYFGPGTRLTVT.

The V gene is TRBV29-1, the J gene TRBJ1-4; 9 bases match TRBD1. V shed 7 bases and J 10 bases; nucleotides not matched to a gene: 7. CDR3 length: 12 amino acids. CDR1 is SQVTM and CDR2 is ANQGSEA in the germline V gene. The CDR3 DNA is TGCAGCGCTGGGACAGGGTCGGGAAAACTGTTTTTT. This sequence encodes CSAGTGSGKLFF.

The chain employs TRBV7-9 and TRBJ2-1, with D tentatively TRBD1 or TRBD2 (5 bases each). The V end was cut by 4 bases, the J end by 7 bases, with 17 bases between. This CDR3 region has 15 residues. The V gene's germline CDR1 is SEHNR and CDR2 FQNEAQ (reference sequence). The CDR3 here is CASSWGWDIYNEQFF. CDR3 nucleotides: TGTGCCAGCAGCTGGGGGTGGGATATTTATAATGAGCAGTTCTTC.

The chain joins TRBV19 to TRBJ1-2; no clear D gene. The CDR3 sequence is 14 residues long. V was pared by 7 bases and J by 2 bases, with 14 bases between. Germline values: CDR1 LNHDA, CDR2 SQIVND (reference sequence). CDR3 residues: CASTHSIPNYGYTF. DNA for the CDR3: TGTGCCAGTACCCACTCCATACCAAACTATGGCTACACCTTC.

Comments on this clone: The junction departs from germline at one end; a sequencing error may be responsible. The CDR3 DNA follows: TGCAGCGCGGGACGGGGGCTGACAGGTACGCAGTATTTT. Protein sequence: CSAGRGLTGTQYF. The rearrangement uses TRBV29-1 and TRBJ2-3; D may correspond to TRBD1 or TRBD2 (6 bases each). Germline CDR1 SQVTM, CDR2 ANQGSEA. The CDR3 runs 13 residues.